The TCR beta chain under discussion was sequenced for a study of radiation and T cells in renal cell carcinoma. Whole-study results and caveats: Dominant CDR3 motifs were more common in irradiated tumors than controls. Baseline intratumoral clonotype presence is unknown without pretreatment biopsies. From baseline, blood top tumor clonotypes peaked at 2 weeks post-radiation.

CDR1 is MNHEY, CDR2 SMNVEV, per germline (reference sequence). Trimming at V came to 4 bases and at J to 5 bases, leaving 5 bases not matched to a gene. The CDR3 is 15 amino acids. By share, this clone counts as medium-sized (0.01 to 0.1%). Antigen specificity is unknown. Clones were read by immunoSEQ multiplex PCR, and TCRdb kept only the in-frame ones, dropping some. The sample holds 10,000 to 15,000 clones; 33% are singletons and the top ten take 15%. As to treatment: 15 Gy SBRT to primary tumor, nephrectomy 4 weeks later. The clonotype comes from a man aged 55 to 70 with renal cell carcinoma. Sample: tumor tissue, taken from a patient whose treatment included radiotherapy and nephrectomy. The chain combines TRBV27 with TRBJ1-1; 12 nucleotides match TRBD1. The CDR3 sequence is CASSSWDRGRTEAFF. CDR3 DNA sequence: TGTGCCAGCAGTTCCTGGGACAGGGGGCGAACTGAAGCTTTCTTT.